Below are 20 T cell receptor beta chains sequenced from a single sample in a study of blood T cell repertoires in COVID-19. Repertoires were generated with immunoSEQ multiplex PCR, while TCRdb's copy carries only in-frame clones and drops some. The sample has approximately 220,000 clones, 86% seen once. The sequenced material came from PBMCs or T cells enriched from blood (not recorded which). Receptors originate from a woman aged 40 to 50 with acute COVID-19.

The rearrangement joins TRBV30 to TRBJ1-6; TRBD1 might be the D (6 bases). The V gene's germline CDR1 is GTSNPN and CDR2 SVGIG (reference sequence). V gave up 1 base and J gave up 7 bases, with 11 bases separating them. The CDR3 runs to 14 residues. The CDR3, as DNA: TGTGCCTGGAGTGCGCAACAGGGCAATTCACCCCTCCACTTT. Translated, it gives CAWSAQQGNSPLHF.

The chain couples TRBV9 to TRBJ1-5; TRBD1 agrees at 10 bases. The ends lost 3 bases at V and 7 bases at J; junction bases unmatched: 7. Germline loops: CDR1 SGDLS, CDR2 YYNGEE. This CDR3 comprises 15 residues. The CDR3 loop is CASSADGTGDQPQHF. The CDR3, as DNA: TGTGCCAGCAGCGCCGACGGGACAGGGGACCAGCCCCAGCATTTT.

V is TRBV6-5 and J is TRBJ1-1; D might be TRBD1 (6 bases). Trimming stripped 6 bases from V and 1 base from J, with 12 bases between. This CDR3 is 14 amino acids long. Germline-derived CDR1 and CDR2 are MNHEY and SVGAGI. CDR3 in amino acids: CASRPGVKNTEAFF. CDR3 bases: TGTGCCAGCAGACCAGGGGTGAAGAACACTGAAGCTTTCTTT.

The chain links TRBV9 to TRBJ1-1; D remains ambiguous. Germline lookup yields CDR1 SGDLS and CDR2 YYNGEE. V lost 3 bases to trimming and J lost 3 bases, with 6 bases between them. This CDR3 spans 12 amino acids. CDR3 sequence reads: CASSGPDTEAFF. In nucleotides, the CDR3 is TGTGCCAGCAGCGGCCCGGACACTGAAGCTTTCTTT. Complete variable domain (other parts from reference TRBV9 and TRBJ1-1): DSGVTQTPKHLITATGQRVTLRCSPRSGDLSVYWYQQSLDQGLQFLIQYYNGEERAKGNILERFSAQQFPDLHSELNLSSLELGDSALYFCASSGPDTEAFFGQGTRLTVV.

The V call is TRBV11-2, the J call TRBJ2-5; 10 bases are shared with TRBD2. Trimming removed 5 bases from V and 1 base from J; junction bases left unmatched: 13. The CDR3 sequence is 18 residues long. Germline loops: CDR1 SGHAT, CDR2 FQNNGV. DNA for the CDR3: TGTGCCAGCAGCCCTCAAGGTAGCGGGGGGCCATCCCAAGAGACCCAGTACTTC. Residues: CASSPQGSGGPSQETQYF.

The rearrangement uses TRBV7-6 and TRBJ2-3; possibly TRBD1 for D (6 bases). Germline CDR1 reads SGHVS; CDR2 reads FNYEAQ. V was shortened by 1 base and J by 3 bases, with 8 bases between the two germline ends. The CDR3 spans 14 residues. CDR3 region: CASSLERGTDTQYF. CDR3 coding DNA: TGTGCCAGCAGCTTAGAAAGGGGGACAGATACGCAGTATTTT.

This clone has only one observation. This chain links TRBV9 with TRBJ1-2; 7 bases are shared with TRBD1. CDR1 SGDLS and CDR2 YYNGEE come from the germline V gene. After removal of 5 bases from V and 5 bases from J, the junction contained 18 bases not matched to a gene. This CDR3 is 17 amino acids long. CDR3 sequence reads: CASRSPGQRYEKYGYTF. Written as DNA, the CDR3 is TGTGCCAGCAGATCCCCGGGACAGCGCTACGAGAAGTATGGCTACACCTTC.

The DNA of the CDR3 is TGTGCCACAAGGGGTGGGAGGACCTACAATGAGCAGTTCTTC. Translated, it gives CATRGGRTYNEQFF. V is TRBV19 and J is TRBJ2-1; possible D gene TRBD2, 6 bases. The CDR3 consists of 14 residues. Looked up from germline, CDR1 is LNHDA and CDR2 is SQIVND (reference sequence). Trimming shortened V by 10 bases and J by 2 bases, and 15 bases separated the two germline ends. Filled out from reference TRBV19 and TRBJ2-1, the complete variable domain reads DGGITQSPKYLFRKEGQNVTLSCEQNLNHDAMYWYRQDPGQGLRLIYYSQIVNDFQKGDIAEGYSVSREKKESFPLTVTSAQKNPTAFYLCATRGGRTYNEQFFGPGTRLTVL.

The chain joins TRBV12-3 or TRBV12-4 to TRBJ1-4; D unclear. The V gene lost 2 bases and the J gene lost 14 bases, with 12 bases spanning the gap. The CDR3 has 12 residues. The CDR3 reads CASSLSSALLFF. The CDR3, as DNA: TGTGCCAGCAGTTTATCTAGCGCCCTTCTGTTTTTT.

The V and J genes are TRBV7-9 and TRBJ1-1; D is unresolved. The CDR3 is made up of 16 amino acids. The V gene lost 4 bases and the J gene lost 3 bases, with 18 bases spanning the gap. Germline loops: CDR1 SEHNR, CDR2 FQNEAQ (reference sequence). The CDR3 region has the DNA TGTGCCAGCAGCTCCCGCGAGGGTAGTAGCGACACTGAAGCTTTCTTT. Protein product: CASSSREGSSDTEAFF.

This chain connects TRBV9 to TRBJ2-7; D not resolved. From germline, CDR1 is SGDLS and CDR2 YYNGEE. This CDR3 is 15 amino acids long. The ends were cut back, 4 bases at V and 7 bases at J, with 21 bases in the middle. This CDR3 reads CASSPTLSRSREQYF. CDR3 DNA sequence: TGTGCCAGCAGCCCTACCTTAAGCCGATCCAGGGAGCAGTACTTC. The full variable domain, rest sourced from reference TRBV9 and TRBJ2-7, is DSGVTQTPKHLITATGQRVTLRCSPRSGDLSVYWYQQSLDQGLQFLIQYYNGEERAKGNILERFSAQQFPDLHSELNLSSLELGDSALYFCASSPTLSRSREQYFGPGTRLTVT.

The genes are TRBV14 and TRBJ2-1, with 7 bases matching TRBD1. Unmatched junction bases numbered 8, after V lost 3 bases and J lost 12 bases. The CDR3 consists of 13 residues. Germline V gives CDR1 SGHDN, CDR2 FVKESK. The CDR3 spells CASSQTTGVRQFF. The DNA for the CDR3 is TGTGCCAGCAGCCAGACAACAGGGGTAAGGCAGTTCTTC.

The gene calls are TRBV5-8 and TRBJ1-1; no firm D call. Germline CDR1 is SGHTS and CDR2 is YDEGEE. The germline V and J ends were trimmed by 0 bases and 7 bases, with 10 bases remaining between them. The length of the CDR3 is 13 residues. The CDR3 sequence: CASSLAGYSEAFF. The DNA for the CDR3 is TGTGCCAGCAGCTTGGCCGGTTATAGTGAAGCTTTCTTT.

This clone appeared many times. The gene calls are TRBV11-2 and TRBJ2-5; 7 bases map to TRBD1. The trim removed 8 bases at V and 5 bases at J, leaving 5 bases unmatched. In germline, CDR1 is SGHAT, CDR2 FQNNGV. This CDR3 region has 12 residues. CDR3 in amino acids: CASSGGWETQYF. The CDR3 nucleotides read TGTGCCAGCTCAGGGGGTTGGGAGACCCAGTACTTC.

This clone was picked up a small number of times. In nucleotides, the CDR3 is TGTGCCAGCAGTTACTCCCGCAGCTACGAGCAGTACTTC. Translated: CASSYSRSYEQYF. The V call is TRBV6-5, the J call TRBJ2-7; no clear D gene. The CDR3 consists of 13 residues. Germline assignment: CDR1 MNHEY and CDR2 SVGAGI. Trimming removed 0 bases at V and 3 bases at J, with 6 bases between.

The CDR3 reads CASSGTSLSYNEQFF. The CDR3 DNA follows: TGTGCCAGCAGCGGGACTAGCCTCTCCTACAATGAGCAGTTCTTC. The V and J genes are TRBV9 and TRBJ2-1, with 8 nucleotides matching TRBD2. The germline CDR1 and CDR2 sequences are SGDLS and YYNGEE. Losses at the gene ends were 3 bases for V and 0 bases for J; bases not matched to a gene: 2. The CDR3 has 15 residues.

The genes are TRBV6-5 and TRBJ2-5, with 9 nucleotides matching TRBD2. The CDR3 is made up of 14 amino acids. V dropped 6 bases and J dropped 2; count of bases not matched to a gene: 4. Per the germline V gene, CDR1 is MNHEY and CDR2 is SVGAGI. The CDR3 protein is CASRGSGRQETQYF. As DNA, the CDR3 is TGTGCCAGCAGGGGTAGCGGGAGACAAGAGACCCAGTACTTC.

This clone was counted a few times. The V gene is TRBV7-8, the J gene TRBJ1-1; 7 bases fit TRBD1. The CDR3 sequence is 15 residues long. V was pared by 1 base and J by 1 base, with 3 bases of the junction left unmatched. Germline assignment: CDR1 SGHVS and CDR2 FQNEAQ. CDR3 in amino acids: CASSLVGGGNTEAFF. The CDR3 region has the DNA TGTGCCAGCAGCTTAGTAGGGGGCGGGAACACTGAAGCTTTCTTT.

The rearrangement joins TRBV3-1 (or the pseudogene TRBV3-2) to TRBJ1-2; 7 bases agree with TRBD1. V trimming: 2 bases; J trimming: 8 bases; junction bases outside the gene matches: 11. The CDR3 contains 15 residues. Per the germline V gene, CDR1 is LGHDT and CDR2 is YNNKEL (reference sequence). The DNA for the CDR3 is TGTGCCAGCAGCCAAAGGGGAATCCCCAGGGGGGGCTACACCTTC. Encoded protein: CASSQRGIPRGGYTF.

In nucleotides, the CDR3 is TGTGCCAGCAGGGACTCCGGAACCGGGGAGCTGTTTTTT. Its protein is CASRDSGTGELFF. This chain joins TRBV7-9 and TRBJ2-2; weak D call: TRBD2 (5 bases). CDR1 is SEHNR, CDR2 FQNEAQ, per germline (reference sequence). The CDR3 consists of 13 residues. With 6 bases removed from V and 5 bases from J, the gap between germline ends came to 10 bases.